This TCR beta chain was retrieved from a study of shared clonotypes between healthy human individuals. Deep-level running was used for the assay. In the sorted-subset replicate PCRs, around 0.2 ug DNA, 25,000 to 30,000 T cell genomes, was used. Clones were read by immunoSEQ multiplex PCR, and TCRdb kept only the in-frame ones, dropping some. Among about 2.3 million clones listed, less than 95% were seen once. The germline V and J ends were trimmed by 2 bases and 3 bases, with 2 bases remaining between them. In germline, CDR1 is MNHNS, CDR2 SASEGT. The CDR3 runs to 12 residues. Sequenced sample: naive CD4+ T cells from PBMCs. The subset is: CD45RA+ positively selected. This chain uses TRBV6-1 with TRBJ1-5; D gene unclear. This clonotype was sampled from a young man in good health. Some clones in this sample may be carry-over from other donors' samples. In nucleotides, the CDR3 is TGTGCCAGCAGTGAAACCAATCAGCCCCAGCATTTT. Translating it yields CASSETNQPQHF.